The clone carrying this T cell receptor (beta chain) was recorded at least ten times. Its specificity is unknown. The missing CDR3 end, 3 residues past where the read stops, is filled in from the germline J gene. Both groups were predominantly of Caucasian heritage. Blood samples were heparinized, about 4.5 to 8 ml per donor. The sample belongs to a study of T cell clonality in common variable immunodeficiency. Clones were read by immunoSEQ multiplex PCR, and TCRdb kept only the in-frame ones, dropping some. The profile covers 40,000 to 45,000 clones, none occurring a single time. General study findings and limits: Fewer TCRbeta clones were shared among CVID subjects than controls. In common variable immunodeficiency, TCR beta chains reportedly carried fewer deletions and N-nucleotide insertions.

The germline V and J ends were trimmed by 6 bases and 5 bases, with 17 bases remaining between them. CDR1 and CDR2 from the germline V gene are SQVTM and ANQGSEA. The CDR3 spans 14 residues. The specimen sequenced was peripheral blood mononuclear cells. The TCR was taken from a person aged 18 to 70 in good health. The V and J genes are TRBV29-1 and TRBJ2-1; maybe TRBD1 (6 bases). The CDR3 is CSVWGQGRHNEQFF. The sequenced part of the CDR3 DNA is TGCAGCGTGTGGGGGCAGGGTCGACACAATGAG.